This T cell receptor (beta chain) originates from a study of cytomegalovirus exposure and HLA in healthy donors. Germline assignment: CDR1 SGHKS and CDR2 YYEKEE (reference sequence). The length of the CDR3 is 17 residues. V lost 0 bases, J lost 2 bases, and 17 bases lay in between. A multiplex PCR was run with 60 Vbeta primers and 13 Jbeta primers. Study processing details: Later, an analysis found 65 million to 85 million unique TCR beta chains, and around 10 million of these were shared. Repertoires were generated with immunoSEQ multiplex PCR, while TCRdb's copy carries only in-frame clones and drops some. For V, J and clone size, that table is used; D and trimming come from the DNA. The sample records some 140,000 clones, about two thirds being singletons.

The TCR was taken from a man aged 50 to 59 in good health and CMV-seropositive. The rearrangement uses TRBV5-5 and TRBJ1-2; possibly TRBD1 for D (5 bases). Sequencing input: PBMCs. The CDR3 region has the DNA TGTGCCAGCAGCTTGGGGCAGGGTACTGGACTAAACTATGGCTACACCTTC. Protein sequence: CASSLGQGTGLNYGYTF.